These 27 T cell receptor beta chains originate from one sample sequenced in a study of T cells after yellow fever vaccination. TCRdb re-derived calls from the 5' RACE reads in MiXCR, one entry per CDR3 protein. This table holds roughly 85,000 distinct CDR3 sequences, 13% found once. Here the sequenced sample was CD8+ T cells not binding an NS4B(214-222) dextramer, sorted from PBMCs, taken approximately 22 days after the first yellow fever vaccination. The receptors come from a man younger than 35 who received the YFV17D yellow fever vaccine.

This clonotype was counted between two and nine times. CDR3 nucleotides: TGTGCCAGCAGTGTAGGGACCTACGAGCAGTACGTC. It is translated as CASSVGTYEQYV. The chain recombines TRBV7-2 with TRBJ2-7; D remains ambiguous. V lost 6 bases and J 2 bases, leaving 8 bases between the germline ends. CDR3 length equals 12 residues. The germline CDR1 and CDR2 sequences are SGHTA and FQGNSA.

The chain has TRBV6-5 and TRBJ1-4; weak D call: TRBD1 (6 bases). The CDR3 has 16 residues. Trimming removed 2 bases at V and 7 bases at J, with 17 bases between. Germline values: CDR1 MNHEY, CDR2 SVGAGI. The CDR3 is CASSYQVRTDPEKLFF. CDR3 nucleotide sequence: TGTGCCAGCAGTTACCAGGTCAGGACAGATCCTGAAAAACTGTTTTTT.

This clonotype was counted only a few times. V usage is TRBV7-9 and J usage is TRBJ1-1; D might be TRBD1 (6 bases). Trimming shortened V by 1 base and J by 0 bases, and 6 bases separated the two germline ends. The V gene's germline CDR1 is SEHNR and CDR2 FQNEAQ (reference sequence). CDR3 length: 14 amino acids. The CDR3 loop is CASSLGQVNTEAFF. The CDR3, as DNA: TGTGCCAGCAGCTTAGGACAGGTGAACACTGAAGCTTTCTTT.

The table lists this clonotype with many counts. V is TRBV27 and J is TRBJ2-4, with 10 bases matching TRBD1. Germline V gene data show CDR1 as MNHEY and CDR2 as SMNVEV (reference sequence). Trimming removed 5 bases from V and 8 bases from J; junction bases left unmatched: 6. CDR3 length equals 14 residues. The CDR3 DNA follows: TGTGCCAGCAGTCCCGGGACAGGGGATGACATTCAGTACTTC. Translation: CASSPGTGDDIQYF.

This clonotype was seen ten or more times. The CDR3 DNA is TGTGCCAGCAGTGGGACAGGGAGGACCTACGAGCAGTACTTC. It yields the protein CASSGTGRTYEQYF. The chain carries TRBV12-3 or TRBV12-4 and TRBJ2-7; the match to TRBD1 covers 9 bases. This CDR3 is built from 14 residues. V lost 5 bases, J lost 2 bases, and 4 bases stayed unmatched.

The V call is TRBV27, the J call TRBJ2-3; 7 bases map to TRBD2. Germline loops: CDR1 MNHEY, CDR2 SMNVEV (reference sequence). Trimming at V came to 6 bases and at J to 6 bases, leaving 9 bases not matched to a gene. The length of the CDR3 is 14 residues. CDR3 in amino acids: CASRSGVSPDTQYF. CDR3 DNA: TGTGCCAGCAGGAGCGGGGTCTCCCCGGATACGCAGTATTTT.

This clonotype has only a few counts. This sequence joins TRBV20-1 and TRBJ2-7; 8 bases are shared with TRBD2. The CDR3 extends over 14 amino acids. Unmatched junction bases numbered 6, after V lost 3 bases and J lost 2 bases. The germline CDR1 and CDR2 sequences are DFQATT and SNEGSKA (reference sequence). The CDR3 loop reads CSASPGTRPYEQYV. The CDR3 DNA reads as TGCAGTGCTAGTCCAGGGACTAGACCCTACGAGCAGTACGTC.

The table lists this clonotype with a few counts. V usage is TRBV4-3 and J usage is TRBJ2-2; possibly TRBD2 for D (7 bases). The V and J ends lost 0 bases and 5 bases respectively, with 19 bases between them. Germline CDR1 and CDR2: LGHNA and YSLEER. CDR3 length: 18 amino acids. CDR3 protein: CASSQDTIWGGATGELFF. The CDR3 nucleotides are TGCGCCAGCAGCCAAGATACCATCTGGGGGGGGGCAACCGGGGAGCTGTTTTTT.

The chain recombines TRBV7-9 with TRBJ1-2, with D unclear. Trimming pared 4 bases from V and 8 bases from J, leaving 14 bases between. The germline V gene has CDR1 SEHNR and CDR2 FQNEAQ (reference sequence). The CDR3 spans 13 residues. Here the CDR3 reads CASSSPSGGGYTF. CDR3 sequence (DNA): TGTGCCAGCAGCTCCCCGTCGGGAGGAGGCTACACCTTC.

This clonotype came up a few times. This chain links TRBV3-1 with TRBJ1-2; D perhaps matches TRBD1 (5 bases). V dropped 9 bases and J dropped 5 bases, with 13 bases sitting between them. The CDR3 is 12 residues long. Germline V gene lookup returns CDR1 LGHDT and CDR2 YNNKEL (reference sequence). In nucleotides, the CDR3 is TGTGCCAGTCAGGGTGTGAGGTATGGCTACACCTTC. Translating it yields CASQGVRYGYTF.

This clonotype was observed a few times. The chain joins TRBV7-6 to TRBJ2-7, with 7 bases matching TRBD1. There are 14 residues in the CDR3. J was trimmed by 1 base and V by 5 bases; bases with no gene match: 5. The V gene's germline CDR1 is SGHVS and CDR2 FNYEAQ. The CDR3 spells CASSLGQNSYEQYF. The CDR3 coding sequence is TGTGCCAGCAGCCTGGGACAGAATTCCTACGAGCAGTACTTC.

There are a few counts of this clonotype. This chain connects TRBV4-3 to TRBJ1-4; the D gene is possibly TRBD1 (6 bases). The CDR3 covers 19 residues. Germline V gene data show CDR1 as LGHNA and CDR2 as YSLEER. V lost 6 bases, J lost 4 bases, and 27 bases lay in between. In nucleotides, the CDR3 is TGCGCCAGCAGTCCCTTCGGGACTACAGGGCCCTTGAGTAATGAAAAACTGTTTTTT. Translation: CASSPFGTTGPLSNEKLFF.

This clonotype was found a few times. The V and J genes are TRBV4-1 and TRBJ2-2, with D possibly being TRBD2 (5 bases). The germline V gene encodes CDR1 MGHRA and CDR2 YSYEKL. Trimming removed 1 base at V and 1 base at J, with 7 bases between. The CDR3 spans 15 residues. DNA of the CDR3: TGCGCCAGCAGCCAAGCTGGACTGAACACCGGGGAGCTGTTTTTT. Its translation: CASSQAGLNTGELFF.

This clonotype was counted ten times or more. CDR3 nucleotides: TGTGCCAGCAGTTTTGGGGGGAATCAGCCCCAGCATTTT. It encodes CASSFGGNQPQHF. This sequence joins TRBV12-3 or TRBV12-4 and TRBJ1-5; possible D gene TRBD1, 5 bases. The CDR3 has 13 amino acids. Trimming cost V 3 bases and J 4 bases, with 7 bases left between them.

This clonotype showed up just a few times. The gene calls are TRBV20-1 and TRBJ1-1; 8 bases are shared with TRBD1. The V segment lost 6 bases and the J segment 0 bases; nucleotides outside the gene matches: 12. Germline V gene sequence: CDR1 DFQATT, CDR2 SNEGSKA (reference sequence). CDR3 length: 16 residues. Written as DNA, the CDR3 is TGCAGTGCACCCAGGACAGGGAGGGTCATGAACACTGAAGCTTTCTTT. Its protein product is CSAPRTGRVMNTEAFF.

The chain employs TRBV28 and TRBJ2-2, with unresolved D. Between the trimmed V and J ends, which lost 2 bases and 6 bases, there was a span of 13 bases. The V gene's germline CDR1 is MDHEN and CDR2 SYDVKM. This CDR3 comprises 15 residues. As DNA, the CDR3 is TGTGCCAGCAGTTTACTCACCAACAGCGCCGGGGAGCTGTTTTTT. This translates into CASSLLTNSAGELFF.

This clonotype has a handful of counts. The V gene is TRBV20-1, the J gene TRBJ1-5; D not resolved. Trimming took off 3 bases at V and 0 bases at J, with 12 bases between the two ends. The CDR3 extends over 15 amino acids. Germline lookup yields CDR1 DFQATT and CDR2 SNEGSKA (reference sequence). The CDR3 DNA follows: TGCAGTGCTAGTCCCGAGACGGCTAGCAATCAGCCCCAGCATTTT. As protein: CSASPETASNQPQHF.

The chain recombines TRBV5-5 with TRBJ2-1; possibly TRBD1 or TRBD2 for D (7 bases each). Germline values: CDR1 SGHKS, CDR2 YYEKEE (reference sequence). V shed 0 bases and J shed 3 bases, with 13 bases lying between them. The CDR3 loop spans 16 amino acids. CDR3 sequence (DNA): TGTGCCAGCAGCTTGGCCAGGGGGGGGATCTACAATGAGCAGTTCTTC. Its translation: CASSLARGGIYNEQFF.

This clonotype was observed many times. This chain joins TRBV7-6 and TRBJ2-3; D gene uncertain. The CDR3 contains 15 residues. The V gene lost 5 bases and the J gene lost 1 base, with 13 bases spanning the gap. The germline V gene has CDR1 SGHVS and CDR2 FNYEAQ. CDR3 in DNA: TGTGCCAGCAGCCTTCCCCCGGAGCGCACAGATACGCAGTATTTT. Residues: CASSLPPERTDTQYF.

Only a few counts were recorded for this clonotype. This sequence joins TRBV27 and TRBJ2-1, with 8 nucleotides matching TRBD1. The V and J ends lost 5 bases and 6 bases, in that order; junction bases with no gene match: 6. The CDR3 has 14 residues. CDR1 is MNHEY, CDR2 SMNVEV, per germline (reference sequence). The CDR3 protein is CASSRATGVNEQFF. DNA for the CDR3: TGTGCCAGCAGTCGAGCGACAGGGGTCAATGAGCAGTTCTTC.

This clonotype has just a few counts. J is TRBJ2-3 and V is TRBV5-1; D uncertain. The CDR3 consists of 15 residues. The germline V gene encodes CDR1 SGHRS and CDR2 YFSETQ. Trimming pared 7 bases from V and 4 bases from J, leaving 19 bases between. The CDR3 here is CASCSRPDQADTQYF. The CDR3 DNA follows: TGCGCCAGCTGCTCCCGACCGGACCAGGCAGATACGCAGTATTTT.

The chain is built from TRBV13 and TRBJ1-1; D ambiguous. The CDR3 covers 16 residues. The germline gives CDR1 PRHDT, CDR2 FYEKMQ (reference sequence). Trimming took off 1 base at V and 0 bases at J, with 12 bases between the two ends. CDR3: CASSLAGPALNTEAFF. The CDR3 nucleotides read TGTGCCAGCAGCTTAGCAGGTCCAGCTTTGAACACTGAAGCTTTCTTT.

The genes are TRBV2 and TRBJ2-1; D is possibly TRBD1 (6 bases). Trimming took off 8 bases at V and 5 bases at J, with 16 bases between the two ends. The CDR3 spans 14 residues. CDR1 is SNHLY and CDR2 is FYNNEI in the germline V gene. CDR3 in DNA: TGTGCCAGCGCATGGGGCAGGGGAGACAATGAGCAGTTCTTC. Encoded protein: CASAWGRGDNEQFF.

This clonotype was seen ten or more times. J is TRBJ2-2 and V is TRBV6-2 or TRBV6-3; 11 bases line up with TRBD1. Germline loops: CDR1 MNHEY, CDR2 SVGEGT. V trimming: 8 bases; J trimming: 3 bases; junction bases outside the gene matches: 8. This CDR3 contains 16 residues. CDR3 loop: CASRNPGQGDTGELFF. CDR3 nucleotides: TGTGCCAGCCGGAACCCGGGACAGGGGGACACCGGGGAGCTGTTTTTT.

This clonotype was seen repeatedly, ten times or more. This chain connects TRBV12-3 or TRBV12-4 to TRBJ1-5; 7 positions match TRBD1. This CDR3 region has 15 residues. The V gene end was trimmed by 5 bases and the J gene end by 5 bases; junction bases not matched to a gene: 9. The CDR3 nucleotides read TGTGCCAGCAGTAAACCTGACAGGGACCATCAGCCCCAGCATTTT. Its protein product is CASSKPDRDHQPQHF.

This sequence joins TRBV20-1 and TRBJ2-1, with 14 bases identical to TRBD2. The CDR3 sequence is 18 residues long. CDR1 DFQATT and CDR2 SNEGSKA come from the germline V gene (reference sequence). V shed 3 bases, J shed 6 bases, and the junction held 13 bases outside the gene matches. The CDR3 DNA sequence: TGCAGTGCTAGCGATTGGACTAGCGGGGGGCCGACTACCAATGAGCAGTTCTTC. This translates into CSASDWTSGGPTTNEQFF.

This clonotype was observed a handful of times. This chain uses TRBV10-3 with TRBJ2-7, with a tentative D call TRBD2 (6 bases). Germline V gene lookup returns CDR1 ENHRY and CDR2 SYGVKD. The CDR3 is made up of 15 amino acids. Trimming took 3 bases from V and 2 from J, leaving 14 bases between them. CDR3 protein: CAISETGGKAYEQYF. The CDR3 nucleotides read TGTGCCATCAGTGAAACTGGCGGGAAGGCCTACGAGCAGTACTTC.